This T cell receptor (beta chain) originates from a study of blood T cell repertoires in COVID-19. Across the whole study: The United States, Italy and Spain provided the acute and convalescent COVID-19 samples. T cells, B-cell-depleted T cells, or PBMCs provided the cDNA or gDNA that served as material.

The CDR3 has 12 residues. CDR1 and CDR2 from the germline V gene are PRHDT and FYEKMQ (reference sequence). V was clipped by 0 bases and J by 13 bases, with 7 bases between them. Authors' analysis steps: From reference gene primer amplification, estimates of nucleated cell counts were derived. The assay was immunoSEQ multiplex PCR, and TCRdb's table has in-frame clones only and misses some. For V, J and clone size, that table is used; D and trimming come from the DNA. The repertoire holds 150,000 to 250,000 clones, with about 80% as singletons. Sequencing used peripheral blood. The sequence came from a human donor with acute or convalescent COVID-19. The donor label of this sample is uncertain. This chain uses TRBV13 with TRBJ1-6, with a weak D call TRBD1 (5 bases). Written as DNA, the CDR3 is TGTGCCAGCAGCTTAGGTTGGGGCCCCCTCCACTTT. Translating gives CASSLGWGPLHF.